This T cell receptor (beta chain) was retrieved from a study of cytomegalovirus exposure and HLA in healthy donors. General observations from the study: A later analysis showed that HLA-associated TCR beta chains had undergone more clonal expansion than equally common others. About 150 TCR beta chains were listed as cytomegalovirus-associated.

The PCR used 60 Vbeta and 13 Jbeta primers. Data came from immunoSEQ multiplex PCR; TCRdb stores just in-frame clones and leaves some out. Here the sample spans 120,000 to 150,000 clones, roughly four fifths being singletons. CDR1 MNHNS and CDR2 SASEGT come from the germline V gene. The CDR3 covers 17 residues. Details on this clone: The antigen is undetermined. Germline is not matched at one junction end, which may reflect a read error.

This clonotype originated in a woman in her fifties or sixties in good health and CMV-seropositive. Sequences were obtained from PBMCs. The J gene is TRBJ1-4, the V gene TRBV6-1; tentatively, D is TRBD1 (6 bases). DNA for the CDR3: TGTGCCAGCGGTGAAAGGGGCAGGGGTGGAACTAATGAAAAACTGTTTTTT. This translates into CASGERGRGGTNEKLFF.